This TCR beta chain stems from a study of blood T cell repertoires in COVID-19. Overall study: Sites in the United States, Italy and Spain provided acute and convalescent COVID-19 samples. PBMCs, B-cell-depleted T cells, or T cells were the source of the cDNA or gDNA that made up the material.

The CDR3 spans 14 residues. Trimming cost V 4 bases and J 2 bases, with 11 bases left between them. Germline CDR1 MNHEY, CDR2 SVGAGI. In the original workflow: By means of reference gene primer amplification, nucleated cell counts were estimated. Sequencing used immunoSEQ multiplex PCR; TCRdb keeps in-frame clones, though not all of them. V, J and clone size are those of that table, while D and trimming were read from the DNA. The repertoire holds some 110,000 clones, with 82% as singletons. Sequencing was performed on peripheral blood. The chain recombines TRBV6-5 with TRBJ1-1; a possible D gene is TRBD1 (5 bases). This TCR came from a man in his 70s with acute or convalescent COVID-19. The CDR3 sequence: CASSSRGLNTEAFF. The CDR3 DNA follows: TGTGCCAGCAGTTCAAGGGGTCTAAACACTGAAGCTTTCTTT.